These T cell receptor beta chains were read from a single sample in a study of T cells after yellow fever vaccination. TCRdb reprocessed the 5' RACE reads via MiXCR and lists one record per CDR3 protein. The sample has just over 250,000 distinct CDR3 sequences, about 5.2% seen once. The sequenced sample was CD4+ T cells sorted from PBMCs, obtained on the day of the yellow fever booster vaccination. These receptors came from a man between 18 and 35 years old who received the YFV17D yellow fever vaccine. Both conserved end residues are part of each CDR3. D genes are given only for firm matches. Size is stated for part of the rows, as once, few or many counts, or as a class when the clone is expanded.

size: .; J: TRBJ1-6; V: TRBV9; D: TRBD1; CDR3: CASSVEDRASSPLHF; DNA: TGTGCCAGCAGCGTAGAGGACAGGGCCTCTTCACCCCTCCACTTT
size: few; J: TRBJ1-2; V: TRBV28; D: .; CDR3: CASSVWYGYTF; DNA: TGTGCCAGCAGTGTGTGGTATGGCTACACCTTC
size: many; J: TRBJ1-1; V: TRBV11-2; D: .; CDR3: CASSSGPRTEAFF; DNA: TGTGCCAGCAGCTCCGGGCCTAGAACTGAAGCTTTCTTT
size: many; J: TRBJ1-3; V: TRBV12-3/TRBV12-4; D: .; CDR3: CASRPGTLGNTIYF; DNA: TGTGCCAGCAGACCCGGGACCCTGGGAAACACCATATATTTT
size: few; J: TRBJ2-3; V: TRBV6-1; D: .; CDR3: CASREGADTQYF; DNA: TGTGCCAGCAGGGAGGGGGCAGATACGCAGTATTTT
size: .; J: TRBJ1-2; V: TRBV20-1; D: .; CDR3: CSAPREAGYTF; DNA: TGCAGTGCCCCCCGAGAGGCGGGCTACACCTTC
size: few; J: TRBJ1-2; V: TRBV6-6; D: TRBD1; CDR3: CASSLDRGQDGYTF; DNA: TGTGCCAGCAGTCTGGACAGGGGGCAGGATGGCTACACCTTC
size: .; J: TRBJ1-6; V: TRBV20-1; D: TRBD1; CDR3: CSADDREVYSPLHF; DNA: TGCAGTGCTGACGACAGGGAAGTATATTCACCCCTCCACTTT
size: .; J: TRBJ2-5; V: TRBV18; D: .; CDR3: CASSPPRGPETQYF; DNA: TGTGCCAGCTCACCACCGAGGGGACCAGAGACCCAGTACTTC
size: many; J: TRBJ1-5; V: TRBV4-3; D: .; CDR3: CASSQDPGNQPQHF; DNA: TGCGCCAGCAGCCAAGATCCCGGCAATCAGCCCCAGCATTTT
size: many; J: TRBJ2-2; V: TRBV5-1; D: .; CDR3: CASSSNTGELFF; DNA: TGCGCCAGCAGCAGTAACACCGGGGAGCTGTTTTTT
size: few; J: TRBJ1-1; V: TRBV14; D: .; CDR3: CASPSNTEAFF; DNA: TGTGCCAGCCCGAGCAACACTGAAGCTTTCTTT
size: many; J: TRBJ2-1; V: TRBV10-3; D: TRBD1; CDR3: CATRQGADNEQFF; DNA: TGTGCCACCCGACAGGGGGCGGACAATGAGCAGTTCTTC
size: .; J: TRBJ2-5; V: TRBV29-1; D: TRBD2; CDR3: CSGPPGTGGETQYF; DNA: TGCAGCGGCCCGCCCGGGACGGGGGGAGAGACCCAGTACTTC
size: .; J: TRBJ2-5; V: TRBV7-7; D: TRBD1; CDR3: CASSPRDRGFQETQYF; DNA: TGTGCTAGCAGCCCCCGGGACAGGGGGTTTCAAGAGACCCAGTACTTC
size: many; J: TRBJ1-6; V: TRBV9; D: .; CDR3: CASSVGGAPYNSPLHF; DNA: TGTGCCAGCAGCGTAGGGGGGGCCCCCTATAATTCACCCCTCCACTTT
size: .; J: TRBJ2-4; V: TRBV2; D: TRBD2; CDR3: CASTGLVADIQYF; DNA: TGTGCCAGCACAGGACTAGTTGCGGACATTCAGTACTTC
size: .; J: TRBJ2-5; V: TRBV20-1; D: .; CDR3: CSARKGSTQETQYF; DNA: TGCAGTGCTAGAAAGGGGAGTACCCAAGAGACCCAGTACTTC
size: few; J: TRBJ2-7; V: TRBV7-2; D: TRBD2; CDR3: CASSLQAGGAPYEQYF; DNA: TGTGCCAGCAGCTTACAAGCGGGGGGTGCCCCCTACGAGCAGTACTTC
size: few; J: TRBJ2-7; V: TRBV10-1; D: .; CDR3: CASSDPGDYEQYF; DNA: TGCGCCAGCAGTGACCCGGGGGACTACGAGCAGTACTTC
size: few; J: TRBJ2-3; V: TRBV20-1; D: TRBD2; CDR3: CSAIWTSSTDTQYF; DNA: TGCAGTGCCATTTGGACTAGTAGTACAGATACGCAGTATTTT
size: .; J: TRBJ2-5; V: TRBV7-3; D: TRBD2; CDR3: CASSLLAGGWETQYF; DNA: TGTGCCAGCAGCTTACTAGCGGGGGGCTGGGAGACCCAGTACTTC
size: .; J: TRBJ1-4; V: TRBV7-8; D: .; CDR3: CASSLSGRVEKLFF; DNA: TGTGCCAGCAGCTTATCGGGCAGGGTGGAAAAACTGTTTTTT
size: .; J: TRBJ2-1; V: TRBV3-1; D: .; CDR3: CASSLMGDVDEQFF; DNA: TGTGCCAGCAGCCTTATGGGGGACGTAGATGAGCAGTTCTTC
size: .; J: TRBJ1-6; V: TRBV9; D: .; CDR3: CASSVGVRVNSPLHF; DNA: TGTGCCAGCAGCGTAGGGGTCAGGGTTAATTCACCCCTCCACTTT
size: .; J: TRBJ2-5; V: TRBV7-2; D: .; CDR3: CASSPGPLKTQYF; DNA: TGTGCCAGCAGTCCAGGACCCTTGAAGACCCAGTACTTC
size: few; J: TRBJ2-3; V: TRBV5-6; D: TRBD1; CDR3: CASSLTGGVFTDTQYF; DNA: TGTGCCAGCAGCTTGACAGGGGGCGTTTTCACAGATACGCAGTATTTT
size: .; J: TRBJ2-1; V: TRBV10-1; D: TRBD2; CDR3: CASSDAGDRPGSYNEQFF; DNA: TGCGCCAGCAGTGATGCGGGGGACCGACCTGGCTCCTACAATGAGCAGTTCTTC
size: few; J: TRBJ2-7; V: TRBV11-2; D: .; CDR3: CASTQAGAYEQYF; DNA: TGTGCCAGCACCCAGGCAGGAGCATACGAGCAGTACTTC
size: .; J: TRBJ2-5; V: TRBV24-1; D: .; CDR3: CATSDRNMDARGENQETQYF; DNA: TGTGCCACCAGTGACAGGAATATGGACGCCCGAGGGGAGAACCAAGAGACCCAGTACTTC
size: many; J: TRBJ2-3; V: TRBV4-2; D: TRBD1; CDR3: CASSQGSTGADTQYF; DNA: TGTGCCAGCAGCCAAGGGTCGACAGGGGCAGATACGCAGTATTTT
size: many; J: TRBJ2-5; V: TRBV28; D: .; CDR3: CASSLGLSQATQYF; DNA: TGTGCCAGCAGTTTAGGGCTCTCGCAGGCGACCCAGTACTTC
size: .; J: TRBJ2-7; V: TRBV9; D: TRBD1; CDR3: CASSVRQGALYEQYF; DNA: TGTGCCAGCAGCGTCCGACAGGGGGCTTTATACGAGCAGTACTTC
size: few; J: TRBJ2-5; V: TRBV11-2; D: .; CDR3: CASSLDQRRWETQYF; DNA: TGTGCCAGCAGCTTAGATCAGAGGAGGTGGGAGACCCAGTACTTC
size: few; J: TRBJ2-5; V: TRBV12-3/TRBV12-4; D: .; CDR3: CASSLVPGGVETQYF; DNA: TGTGCCAGCAGTTTAGTTCCGGGGGGCGTGGAGACCCAGTACTTC
size: .; J: TRBJ1-1; V: TRBV7-2; D: .; CDR3: CASSRGWGAEAFF; DNA: TGTGCCAGCAGCCGGGGATGGGGCGCTGAAGCTTTCTTT
size: many; J: TRBJ2-3; V: TRBV7-3; D: .; CDR3: CASSPSNSRDTQYF; DNA: TGTGCCAGCAGCCCCTCCAACTCGAGGGATACGCAGTATTTT
size: few; J: TRBJ2-2; V: TRBV4-3; D: TRBD2; CDR3: CASSHLAGTTTGELFF; DNA: TGCGCCAGCAGCCATTTAGCGGGGACCACCACCGGGGAGCTGTTTTTT
size: .; J: TRBJ2-5; V: TRBV3-1; D: .; CDR3: CASTDRGSSLETQYF; DNA: TGTGCCAGCACCGACCGAGGGTCGTCGTTGGAGACCCAGTACTTC
size: few; J: TRBJ2-1; V: TRBV7-2; D: .; CDR3: CASSLSGARRDEQFF; DNA: TGTGCCAGCAGCTTATCAGGGGCGAGGAGGGATGAGCAGTTCTTC
size: many; J: TRBJ2-3; V: TRBV6-5; D: TRBD2; CDR3: CASSYRLAESTDTQYF; DNA: TGTGCCAGCAGTTACCGTCTAGCGGAGAGCACAGATACGCAGTATTTT